These T cell receptor beta chains were read from a single sample in a study of blood T cell repertoires in COVID-19. Assay: immunoSEQ multiplex PCR; the TCRdb copy retains only in-frame clones and omits some. Of roughly 670,000 clones in the sample, approximately 90% were seen once. The specimen was peripheral blood. The receptors derive from a woman younger than 35 with acute or convalescent COVID-19. The conserved cysteine and the conserved F or W are not part of the CDR3 here.

V gene	J gene	CDR3 protein
TRBV10-3	TRBJ1-2	AISAGARGYT
TRBV5-5	TRBJ1-1	ASSRGTGGNTEAF
TRBV9	TRBJ2-1	ASSAGDEQF
TRBV5-6	TRBJ1-5	ASSPSFGERDGQPQH
TRBV5-1	TRBJ2-7	ASSSRGYYEQY
TRBV2	TRBJ1-2	ASSDGDNSPGYT
TRBV6-5	TRBJ2-7	ASRDGTGSFYEQY
TRBV7-6	TRBJ1-2	ASSPGSGGSYGYT
TRBV2	TRBJ1-5	ASRPLGQPQH
TRBV7-8	TRBJ1-1	ASTKGTGNTEAF
TRBV19	TRBJ2-3	ASSILTMGGTDTQY
TRBV12-3/TRBV12-4	TRBJ1-1	ASSFWGTTEAF
TRBV14	TRBJ2-5	ASSQGPNWAGETQY
TRBV30	TRBJ1-3	AWSATGSSGNTIY
TRBV24-1	TRBJ2-1	ATSDFLQGHEQF
TRBV19	TRBJ1-6	ASSMWGTGLDSPLH
TRBV5-1	TRBJ2-4	ASSFGLVVAKNIQY
TRBV6-2/TRBV6-3	TRBJ2-3	ASSSVGLAGGQFTDTQY
TRBV2	TRBJ1-1	ASTRGEENAEAF
TRBV10-3	TRBJ1-1	AISEGDSFHTEAF
TRBV5-6	TRBJ1-2	ASSLGQGGGGYT
TRBV5-1	TRBJ1-1	ASSLGTEAF
TRBV5-1	TRBJ2-7	ASQTTVYRGVNEQY
TRBV5-6	TRBJ2-7	ASSLPDWALYEQY
TRBV5-1	TRBJ1-1	ASSFGQSVNTEAF
TRBV6-5	TRBJ1-2	ASSQGDYGYT
TRBV18	TRBJ2-7	ASSPAGQRYEQY
TRBV20-1	TRBJ2-7	SARGGHEQY
TRBV5-1	TRBJ1-5	ASSPGVGGSSQPQH
TRBV7-3	TRBJ2-7	ASSLMAGHEQY
TRBV19	TRBJ2-1	ASSAYNEQF
TRBV4-2	TRBJ1-1	ASRQGEGTAYTEAF
TRBV7-9	TRBJ1-1	ASSSGTGTGA
TRBV6-2/TRBV6-3	TRBJ2-7	ASSYGSGTYEQY
TRBV5-6	TRBJ2-7	ASKVYGTNDYEQY
TRBV9	TRBJ2-3	ASSVASGGILTDTQY
TRBV7-2	TRBJ1-2	ASSLDRANYGYT
TRBV9	TRBJ1-6	ASSVVGDTYNSPLH
TRBV5-4	TRBJ1-1	ASLDRGPNTEAF
TRBV5-1	TRBJ1-1	ASSFRRGGEYEAF
TRBV18	TRBJ2-7	ASSPPTGVEQY
TRBV6-5	TRBJ2-3	ASGQGTDTQY
TRBV6-6	TRBJ1-1	ASKTGGGTEAF
TRBV7-9	TRBJ2-1	ASSRPDRGNNEQF